This is a list of T cell receptor beta chains from one sample in a study of blood T cell repertoires in COVID-19. The assay was immunoSEQ multiplex PCR, and TCRdb's table has in-frame clones only and misses some. The table shows 250,000 to 350,000 clones, with around 90% occurring only once. Sequencing used PBMCs or T cells enriched from blood (not recorded which). The receptors derive from a woman between 18 and 30 years old with acute COVID-19. The CDR3 runs from the conserved cysteine through the conserved F or W. Fields, in order: V gene, clone size, D gene, J gene, CDR3 DNA, CDR3 protein. A D gene is named only where the DNA matches it firmly. Rows give clone size only sometimes, using once, few, many, or a class for an expanded clone.

v_call: TRBV3-1/TRBV3-2; clone_size: .; d_call: .; j_call: TRBJ1-1; cdr3_nt: TGTGCCAGCAGCCAAGGGCTGAACACTGAAGCTTTCTTT; cdr3_aa: CASSQGLNTEAFF
v_call: TRBV7-7; clone_size: .; d_call: TRBD2; j_call: TRBJ2-5; cdr3_nt: TGTGCTAGCAGCTTATCCTCGGCGGGAGGCTTGGAGACCCAGTACTTC; cdr3_aa: CASSLSSAGGLETQYF
v_call: TRBV5-1; clone_size: .; d_call: TRBD2; j_call: TRBJ2-5; cdr3_nt: TGCGCCAGCAGGACGGGACTAGCAACGGAGACCCAGTACTTC; cdr3_aa: CASRTGLATETQYF
v_call: TRBV6-5; clone_size: .; d_call: TRBD1; j_call: TRBJ2-7; cdr3_nt: TGTGCCAGCAGTTACTTCCCGGGACAGACCTACGAGCAGTACTTC; cdr3_aa: CASSYFPGQTYEQYF
v_call: TRBV29-1; clone_size: once; d_call: .; j_call: TRBJ1-1; cdr3_nt: TGCAGCGTGGGGGGGACCGAAGCTTTCTTT; cdr3_aa: CSVGGTEAFF
v_call: TRBV7-9; clone_size: once; d_call: TRBD1; j_call: TRBJ1-2; cdr3_nt: TGTGCCAGCAGCGTAAAGTCAACAGGGGTGGACTATGGCTACACCTTC; cdr3_aa: CASSVKSTGVDYGYTF
v_call: TRBV7-9; clone_size: once; d_call: TRBD2; j_call: TRBJ2-2; cdr3_nt: TGTGCCAGCAGCTTGGACGGGAGGATGATCGGGGAGCTGTTTTTT; cdr3_aa: CASSLDGRMIGELFF
v_call: TRBV7-9; clone_size: .; d_call: TRBD2; j_call: TRBJ2-3; cdr3_nt: TGTGCCACCCAAGTCATCGAGCGGGAGGGCCGAGTCACAGATACGCAGTATTTT; cdr3_aa: CATQVIEREGRVTDTQYF
v_call: TRBV19; clone_size: .; d_call: .; j_call: TRBJ1-5; cdr3_nt: TGTGCCAGTAGTATACCCCGGGGTAATCAGCCCCAGCATTTT; cdr3_aa: CASSIPRGNQPQHF
v_call: TRBV28; clone_size: few; d_call: .; j_call: TRBJ1-2; cdr3_nt: TGTGCCACCACCGGACAGCCTAACTATGGCTACACCTTC; cdr3_aa: CATTGQPNYGYTF
v_call: TRBV6-5; clone_size: .; d_call: .; j_call: TRBJ1-6; cdr3_nt: TGTGCCAGCAGAGACACAAATAATTCACCCCTCCACTTT; cdr3_aa: CASRDTNNSPLHF
v_call: TRBV24-1; clone_size: .; d_call: TRBD2; j_call: TRBJ2-7; cdr3_nt: TGTGCCACCAGTGATTCAGCGGGAGGGACTGCCTACGAGCAGTACTTC; cdr3_aa: CATSDSAGGTAYEQYF
v_call: TRBV19; clone_size: .; d_call: .; j_call: TRBJ1-5; cdr3_nt: TGTGCCAGTAGTATAGATCTTAGATCCCAGCCCCAGCATTTT; cdr3_aa: CASSIDLRSQPQHF
v_call: TRBV4-1; clone_size: .; d_call: TRBD2; j_call: TRBJ2-3; cdr3_nt: TGCGCCAGCAGCCTCCAGGGACTAGCGGCAGATACGCAGTATTTT; cdr3_aa: CASSLQGLAADTQYF
v_call: TRBV19; clone_size: .; d_call: .; j_call: TRBJ1-2; cdr3_nt: TGTGCCAGTAGTGGGGCACGAGATGTCTATGGCTACACCTTC; cdr3_aa: CASSGARDVYGYTF
v_call: TRBV19; clone_size: .; d_call: .; j_call: TRBJ1-1; cdr3_nt: TGTGCCAGTAGTATGGACAGTCGTGAAGCTTTCTTT; cdr3_aa: CASSMDSREAFF
v_call: TRBV2; clone_size: .; d_call: TRBD1; j_call: TRBJ2-7; cdr3_nt: TGTGTCAGCAGCGGTCCCGGACAGGGACCCTACGAGCAGTACTTC; cdr3_aa: CVSSGPGQGPYEQYF
v_call: TRBV19; clone_size: few; d_call: .; j_call: TRBJ1-1; cdr3_nt: TGTGCCAGTAGTAACGACAGGTTGAACACTGAAGCTTTCTTT; cdr3_aa: CASSNDRLNTEAFF
v_call: TRBV7-8; clone_size: .; d_call: .; j_call: TRBJ2-1; cdr3_nt: TGTGCCAGCAGCTTAGACAGAGCAAATGAGCAGTTCTTC; cdr3_aa: CASSLDRANEQFF
v_call: TRBV28; clone_size: once; d_call: TRBD1; j_call: TRBJ1-2; cdr3_nt: TGTGCCACCCGGGACAGTAGCCAATATGGCTACACCTTC; cdr3_aa: CATRDSSQYGYTF
v_call: TRBV19; clone_size: .; d_call: .; j_call: TRBJ2-3; cdr3_nt: TGTGCCAGTAGTTTAAGACAGGGAGGAGATACGCAGTATTTT; cdr3_aa: CASSLRQGGDTQYF
v_call: TRBV24-1; clone_size: .; d_call: .; j_call: TRBJ2-7; cdr3_nt: TGTGCCACCAGTGATACGGACTTTGAGCAGTACTTC; cdr3_aa: CATSDTDFEQYF
v_call: TRBV28; clone_size: .; d_call: TRBD2; j_call: TRBJ2-5; cdr3_nt: TGTGCCAGCAGTTTATGGTTCGAGCGGGAGAGGGAGACCCAGTACTTC; cdr3_aa: CASSLWFERERETQYF
v_call: TRBV11-3; clone_size: .; d_call: .; j_call: TRBJ2-1; cdr3_nt: TGTGCCAGCAGCTTAGAATTGACGGGAGCTGTTAGCAATGAGCAGTTCTTC; cdr3_aa: CASSLELTGAVSNEQFF
v_call: TRBV6-5; clone_size: .; d_call: .; j_call: TRBJ1-2; cdr3_nt: TGTGCCAGCCGCAACGGCTATGGCTACACCTTC; cdr3_aa: CASRNGYGYTF
v_call: TRBV5-4; clone_size: .; d_call: .; j_call: TRBJ1-1; cdr3_nt: TGTGCCAGCAGCTCCCAGGGATCTGAAGCTTTCTTT; cdr3_aa: CASSSQGSEAFF
v_call: TRBV11-2; clone_size: once; d_call: TRBD1; j_call: TRBJ1-2; cdr3_nt: TGTGCCAGCAGCTTACGAGACAGGGAAGGCTACACCTTC; cdr3_aa: CASSLRDREGYTF
v_call: TRBV19; clone_size: few; d_call: .; j_call: TRBJ1-2; cdr3_nt: TGTGCCAGTAGTATAAGAGGGCAGCACTATGGCTACACCTTC; cdr3_aa: CASSIRGQHYGYTF
v_call: TRBV5-1; clone_size: .; d_call: TRBD2; j_call: TRBJ2-2; cdr3_nt: TGCGCCAGCAGCTTCGGCGGGAGGGTGAACACCGGGGAGCTGTTTTTT; cdr3_aa: CASSFGGRVNTGELFF
v_call: TRBV3-1/TRBV3-2; clone_size: few; d_call: .; j_call: TRBJ1-2; cdr3_nt: TGTGCCAGCAGCCAAGGCGGAGGGCTCTATGGCTACACCTTC; cdr3_aa: CASSQGGGLYGYTF
v_call: TRBV6-5; clone_size: .; d_call: .; j_call: TRBJ1-2; cdr3_nt: TGTGCCAGCAGTTCCCCAAAGCAGGGAAACTATGGCTACACCTTC; cdr3_aa: CASSSPKQGNYGYTF
v_call: TRBV10-3; clone_size: .; d_call: TRBD1; j_call: TRBJ2-1; cdr3_nt: TGTGCCATCAGTGAGGGGACAGGGTTTGATGAGCAGTTCTTC; cdr3_aa: CAISEGTGFDEQFF
v_call: TRBV10-3; clone_size: .; d_call: TRBD1; j_call: TRBJ1-1; cdr3_nt: TGTGCCATCAGCCGAAGGACAGGGGCTGACACTGAAGCTTTCTTT; cdr3_aa: CAISRRTGADTEAFF
v_call: TRBV9; clone_size: .; d_call: .; j_call: TRBJ1-2; cdr3_nt: TGTGCCAGCAGCCCTTACAATACTCCGAGTGGGGCCTTCTATGGCTACACCTTC; cdr3_aa: CASSPYNTPSGAFYGYTF
v_call: TRBV11-2; clone_size: .; d_call: .; j_call: TRBJ1-1; cdr3_nt: TGTGCCAGCAGCTTAGACAGGAACACTGAAGCTTTCTTT; cdr3_aa: CASSLDRNTEAFF
v_call: TRBV28; clone_size: once; d_call: TRBD1; j_call: TRBJ2-7; cdr3_nt: TGTGCCAGCAGTTTGGGGACAGGGGGAGACGAGCAGTACTTC; cdr3_aa: CASSLGTGGDEQYF
v_call: TRBV2; clone_size: .; d_call: .; j_call: TRBJ2-5; cdr3_nt: TGTGCCAGCAGCGACAAACGCAGGGAGACCCAGTACTTC; cdr3_aa: CASSDKRRETQYF
v_call: TRBV7-2; clone_size: .; d_call: .; j_call: TRBJ2-3; cdr3_nt: TGTGCCAGCAGCGTCTCTGCGGGTGGGGGCACAGATACGCAGTATTTT; cdr3_aa: CASSVSAGGGTDTQYF
v_call: TRBV28; clone_size: .; d_call: TRBD1; j_call: TRBJ1-5; cdr3_nt: TGTGCCAGCAGCCTCCCCCCGGGACAGGACTTCCGAAATCAGCCCCAGCATTTT; cdr3_aa: CASSLPPGQDFRNQPQHF
v_call: TRBV5-6; clone_size: .; d_call: .; j_call: TRBJ1-2; cdr3_nt: TGTGCCAGCAGATATCCAGGGGAGAATGGCTACACCTTC; cdr3_aa: CASRYPGENGYTF
v_call: TRBV7-8; clone_size: .; d_call: TRBD2; j_call: TRBJ2-7; cdr3_nt: TGTGCCAGCAGCTTAGCCCTAGCGGGAGGCACCTACGAGCAGTACTTC; cdr3_aa: CASSLALAGGTYEQYF
v_call: TRBV20-1; clone_size: .; d_call: TRBD2; j_call: TRBJ2-1; cdr3_nt: TGCAGTGCTAGTCAGGTGGGAGGGCCCCTTGATGAGCAGTTCTTC; cdr3_aa: CSASQVGGPLDEQFF
v_call: TRBV6-5; clone_size: .; d_call: .; j_call: TRBJ1-5; cdr3_nt: TGTGCCAGCAGTTACTCGGCGGGGTTGGGCAATCAGCCCCAGCATTTT; cdr3_aa: CASSYSAGLGNQPQHF
v_call: TRBV25-1; clone_size: .; d_call: .; j_call: TRBJ1-4; cdr3_nt: TGTGCCAGCAGTGACCCGGGGGGATATCATGAAAAACTGTTTTTT; cdr3_aa: CASSDPGGYHEKLFF
v_call: TRBV11-2; clone_size: .; d_call: .; j_call: TRBJ1-2; cdr3_nt: TGTGCCAGCAGCTTAGCAGGGGTGAATGGCTACACCTTC; cdr3_aa: CASSLAGVNGYTF
v_call: TRBV6-2/TRBV6-3; clone_size: .; d_call: TRBD1; j_call: TRBJ1-1; cdr3_nt: TGTGCCAGCAGTTCAACACAGGGGATCCGTCCTAACACTGAAGCTTTCTTT; cdr3_aa: CASSSTQGIRPNTEAFF
v_call: TRBV11-2; clone_size: .; d_call: .; j_call: TRBJ1-2; cdr3_nt: TGTGCCAGCAGATCCCCGCGAAATAACTATGGCTACACCTTC; cdr3_aa: CASRSPRNNYGYTF
v_call: TRBV7-9; clone_size: .; d_call: .; j_call: TRBJ2-1; cdr3_nt: TGTGCCAGCAGCTTAACCGGCTCCTACAATGAGCAGTTCTTC; cdr3_aa: CASSLTGSYNEQFF
v_call: TRBV5-1; clone_size: once; d_call: .; j_call: TRBJ1-2; cdr3_nt: TGCGCCAGCAGCGGCGGTTATGGCTACACCTTC; cdr3_aa: CASSGGYGYTF
v_call: TRBV27; clone_size: .; d_call: TRBD1; j_call: TRBJ2-5; cdr3_nt: TGTGCCAGCAGTTCACAGGGGGCGGGGGAAGAGACCCAGTACTTC; cdr3_aa: CASSSQGAGEETQYF
v_call: TRBV28; clone_size: .; d_call: .; j_call: TRBJ1-1; cdr3_nt: TGTGCCAGCAGCCCCAGGAGGGCGTGGGATTTGAACACTGAAGCTTTCTTT; cdr3_aa: CASSPRRAWDLNTEAFF
v_call: TRBV7-2; clone_size: .; d_call: TRBD2; j_call: TRBJ2-7; cdr3_nt: TGTGCCAGCAGCCAAAGGGGAGGGCAGTACGAGCAGTACTTC; cdr3_aa: CASSQRGGQYEQYF
v_call: TRBV7-6; clone_size: .; d_call: .; j_call: TRBJ1-1; cdr3_nt: TGTGCCAGCAGCTTTAGTCTCCGGGGGCGAGGGGGGGCTGAAGCTTTCTTT; cdr3_aa: CASSFSLRGRGGAEAFF
v_call: TRBV3-1/TRBV3-2; clone_size: .; d_call: TRBD1; j_call: TRBJ1-2; cdr3_nt: TGTGCCAGCAGCGTCAGGGGGCGCCTAGGCTACACCTTC; cdr3_aa: CASSVRGRLGYTF
v_call: TRBV10-3; clone_size: once; d_call: TRBD1; j_call: TRBJ1-5; cdr3_nt: TGTGCCATCAGTGAACGGACAGGGAATCAGCCCCAGCATTTT; cdr3_aa: CAISERTGNQPQHF
v_call: TRBV27; clone_size: once; d_call: .; j_call: TRBJ1-2; cdr3_nt: TGTGCCAGCAGTTCCCTAGGCACCCCGGATGGCTACACCTTC; cdr3_aa: CASSSLGTPDGYTF
v_call: TRBV4-1; clone_size: once; d_call: .; j_call: TRBJ1-3; cdr3_nt: TGCGCCAGCAGCCAAGACGGAGGTTTTGGCTCTGGAAACACCATATATTTT; cdr3_aa: CASSQDGGFGSGNTIYF
v_call: TRBV7-3; clone_size: .; d_call: .; j_call: TRBJ2-3; cdr3_nt: TGTGCCAGCAGCTTAGGACAGCTCCCCTACGGAGATACGCAGTATTTT; cdr3_aa: CASSLGQLPYGDTQYF
v_call: TRBV27; clone_size: .; d_call: TRBD2; j_call: TRBJ2-2; cdr3_nt: TGTGCCAGCAGTACCCTTCTAGCGGGGGGGGACACCGGGGAGCTGTTTTTT; cdr3_aa: CASSTLLAGGDTGELFF